This T cell receptor (beta chain) was sequenced during a study of cytomegalovirus exposure and HLA in healthy donors. It was with 60 Vbeta and 13 Jbeta primers that the PCR ran. The assay was immunoSEQ multiplex PCR, and TCRdb's table has in-frame clones only and misses some. The sample has about 96,000 clones, 65% to 80% seen once. Germline values: CDR1 MNHEY, CDR2 SVGAGI. The CDR3 runs to 13 residues. V was cut by 5 bases and J by 4 bases, with 9 bases left in between. In its sample, this clone was seen once. This TCR was sampled from a woman aged 70-85 years in good health and CMV-seropositive. The rearrangement joins TRBV6-5 to TRBJ1-5; no definite D call. The sequenced material came from PBMCs. The CDR3: CASSALRNQPQHF. The DNA for the CDR3 is TGTGCCAGCAGTGCCTTGAGGAATCAGCCCCAGCATTTT.